This TCR beta chain was retrieved from a study of beta chain features in type 1 diabetes. For this clone: Its antigen remains unidentified.

Sequenced material consisted of expressed TCRB transcripts (all of the isolated RNA was reverse transcribed). The method was immunoSEQ multiplex PCR; TCRdb's version includes in-frame clones alone and lacks a portion of them. The sample comprises around 500,000 clones, about an eighth of which are singletons, and about 0.045% rests with the top ten. CD4+ naive, central memory, regulatory and stem cell-like memory cells were sorted via CD45RO/CCR7/CD25/CD127/CD95/CD27. Whole-study findings and limits: Fewer junction insertions and more nucleotide deletions appeared in type 1 diabetes patients.

The CDR3 is 15 residues long. Germline CDR1 LNHDA, CDR2 SQIVND (reference sequence). Trimming removed 4 bases at V and 6 bases at J, with 16 bases between. The sequenced sample consisted of naive CD4+ T cells from blood. The chain has TRBV19 and TRBJ2-1, with D possibly TRBD2 on 6 matching bases. The TCR comes from a woman in her late teens or twenties in good health. CDR3 in amino acids: CASSNRDSRINEQFF. For the CDR3, the DNA is TGTGCCAGTAGTAACCGGGACTCTCGGATCAATGAGCAGTTCTTC.